This T cell receptor (beta chain) was obtained from a study of Ad26.COV2.S vaccination and SARS-CoV-2 variants. About the study: The trial was COV1001 and the donor's arm was Ad26.COV2.S. By the intramuscular route, Ad26.COV2.S was given once, or twice 56 days apart. General study findings and limits: In TCR breadth and depth analyses, total T cell responses may have been underestimated.

As to treatment: 15 to 20 received Ad26.COV2.S at low or high dose, single or two shots; about 5 received placebo; per-sample allocation not given. Sampling occurred on day 63 after the first vaccine or placebo injection. Only a few counts were recorded for this clone. Its antigen is still unknown. The repertoire was sequenced with immunoSEQ multiplex PCR; TCRdb's copy has only in-frame clones and lacks some. The sample carries roughly 250,000 clones, 70% to 90% recorded once. Unmatched junction bases numbered 4, after V lost 3 bases and J lost 3 bases. The germline V gene has CDR1 SGHRS and CDR2 YFSETQ. CDR3 size: 14 residues.

The material sequenced was peripheral blood, taken in a trial of Ad26.COV2.S vaccine versus placebo. V gene TRBV5-1 combines with J gene TRBJ2-7; 9 nucleotides match TRBD1. The receptor comes from a person between 18 and 60 years old who received the Ad26.COV2.S COVID-19 vaccine or a placebo. This CDR3 is CASSWGQGNYEQYF. CDR3 nucleotide sequence: TGCGCCAGCAGCTGGGGACAGGGAAACTACGAGCAGTACTTC.